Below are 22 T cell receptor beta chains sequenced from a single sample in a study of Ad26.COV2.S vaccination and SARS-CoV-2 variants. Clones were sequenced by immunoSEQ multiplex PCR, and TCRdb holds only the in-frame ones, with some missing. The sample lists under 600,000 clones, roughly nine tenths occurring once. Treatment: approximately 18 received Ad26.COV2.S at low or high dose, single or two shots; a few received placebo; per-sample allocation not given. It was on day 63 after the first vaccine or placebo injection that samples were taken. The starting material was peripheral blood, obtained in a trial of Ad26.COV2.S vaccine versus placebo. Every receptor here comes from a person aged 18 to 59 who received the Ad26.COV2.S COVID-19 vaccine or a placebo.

The CDR3 bases are TGTGCCAGCAGCTCATGGGGGGGCACTGAAGCTTTCTTT. Translation gives CASSSWGGTEAFF. The chain carries TRBV9 and TRBJ1-1, with D tentatively TRBD1 (5 bases). V lost 4 bases and J 4 bases, leaving 11 bases between the germline ends. CDR1 and CDR2 (germline): SGDLS, YYNGEE. This CDR3 is built from 13 residues.

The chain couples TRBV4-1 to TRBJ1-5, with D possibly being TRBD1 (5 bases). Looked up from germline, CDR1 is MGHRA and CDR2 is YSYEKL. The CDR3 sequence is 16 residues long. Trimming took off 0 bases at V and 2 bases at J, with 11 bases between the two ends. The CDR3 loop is CASSQDLGQGNQPQHF. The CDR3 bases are TGCGCCAGCAGCCAAGATCTGGGGCAGGGCAATCAGCCCCAGCATTTT.

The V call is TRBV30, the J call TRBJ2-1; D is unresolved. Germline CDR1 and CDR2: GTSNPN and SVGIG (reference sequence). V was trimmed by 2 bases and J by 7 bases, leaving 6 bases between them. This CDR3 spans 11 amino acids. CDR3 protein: CAWSIRNEQFF. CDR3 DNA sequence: TGTGCCTGGAGTATACGGAATGAGCAGTTCTTC.

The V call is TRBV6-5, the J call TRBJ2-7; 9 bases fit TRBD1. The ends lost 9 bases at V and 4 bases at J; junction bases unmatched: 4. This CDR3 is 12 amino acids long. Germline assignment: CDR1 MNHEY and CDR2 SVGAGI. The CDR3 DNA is TGTGCCAGTGGGACAGGGAGGTACGAGCAGTACTTC. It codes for CASGTGRYEQYF.

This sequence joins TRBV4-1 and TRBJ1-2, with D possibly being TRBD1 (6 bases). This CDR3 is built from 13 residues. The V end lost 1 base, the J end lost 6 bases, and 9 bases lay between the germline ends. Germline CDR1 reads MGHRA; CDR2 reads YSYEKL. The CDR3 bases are TGCGCCAGCAGCCAAGTCTCAGGGGATGGCTACACCTTC. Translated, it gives CASSQVSGDGYTF.

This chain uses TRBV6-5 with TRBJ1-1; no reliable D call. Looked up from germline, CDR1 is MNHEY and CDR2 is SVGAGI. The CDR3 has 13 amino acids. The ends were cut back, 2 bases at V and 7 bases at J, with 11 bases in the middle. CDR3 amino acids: CASSYAGSGEAFF. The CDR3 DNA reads TGTGCCAGCAGTTACGCGGGGTCCGGTGAAGCTTTCTTT.

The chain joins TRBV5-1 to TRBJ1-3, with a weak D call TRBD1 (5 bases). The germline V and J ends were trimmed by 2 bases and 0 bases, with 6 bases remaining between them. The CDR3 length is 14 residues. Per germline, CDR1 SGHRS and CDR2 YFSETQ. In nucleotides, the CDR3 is TGCGCCAGCAGCTTAGGGGACTCTGGAAACACCATATATTTT. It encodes CASSLGDSGNTIYF.

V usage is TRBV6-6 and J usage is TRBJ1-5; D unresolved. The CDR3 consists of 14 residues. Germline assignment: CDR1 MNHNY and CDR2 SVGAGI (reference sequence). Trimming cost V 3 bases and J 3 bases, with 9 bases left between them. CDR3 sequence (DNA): TGTGCCAGCAGTTATTTGAACAACAATCAGCCCCAGCATTTT. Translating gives CASSYLNNNQPQHF.

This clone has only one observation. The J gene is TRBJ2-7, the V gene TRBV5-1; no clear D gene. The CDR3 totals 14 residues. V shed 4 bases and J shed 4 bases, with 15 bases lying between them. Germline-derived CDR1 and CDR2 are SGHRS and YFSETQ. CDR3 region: CASSQAQAGYEQYF. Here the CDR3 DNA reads TGCGCCAGCAGCCAGGCTCAGGCCGGTTACGAGCAGTACTTC.

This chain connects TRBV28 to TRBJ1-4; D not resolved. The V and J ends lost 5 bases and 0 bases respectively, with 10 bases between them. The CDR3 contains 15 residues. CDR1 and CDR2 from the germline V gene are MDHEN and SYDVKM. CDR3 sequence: CASSLYTATNEKLFF. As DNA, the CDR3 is TGTGCCAGCAGTCTCTACACAGCAACTAATGAAAAACTGTTTTTT.

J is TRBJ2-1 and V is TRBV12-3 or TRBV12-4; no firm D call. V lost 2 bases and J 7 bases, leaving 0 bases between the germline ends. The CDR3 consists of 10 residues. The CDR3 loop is CASSLNEQFF. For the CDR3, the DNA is TGTGCCAGCAGTTTAAATGAGCAGTTCTTC.

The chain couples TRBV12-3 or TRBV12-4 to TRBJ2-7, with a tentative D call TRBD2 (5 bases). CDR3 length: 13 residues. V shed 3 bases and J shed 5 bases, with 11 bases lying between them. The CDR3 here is CASSLWTLNEQYF. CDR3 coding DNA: TGTGCCAGCAGTTTGTGGACTCTAAACGAGCAGTACTTC.

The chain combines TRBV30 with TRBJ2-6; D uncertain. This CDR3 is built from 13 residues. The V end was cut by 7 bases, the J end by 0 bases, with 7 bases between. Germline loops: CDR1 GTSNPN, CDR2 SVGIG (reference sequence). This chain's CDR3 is CALINSGANVLTF. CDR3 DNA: TGTGCCTTAATAAACTCTGGGGCCAACGTCCTGACTTTC.

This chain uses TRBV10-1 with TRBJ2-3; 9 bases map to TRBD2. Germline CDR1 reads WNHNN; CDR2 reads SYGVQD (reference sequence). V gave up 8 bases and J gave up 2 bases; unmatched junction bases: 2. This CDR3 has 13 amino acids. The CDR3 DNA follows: TGCGCCAGCGCGGGAGGGCCCACAGATACGCAGTATTTT. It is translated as CASAGGPTDTQYF.

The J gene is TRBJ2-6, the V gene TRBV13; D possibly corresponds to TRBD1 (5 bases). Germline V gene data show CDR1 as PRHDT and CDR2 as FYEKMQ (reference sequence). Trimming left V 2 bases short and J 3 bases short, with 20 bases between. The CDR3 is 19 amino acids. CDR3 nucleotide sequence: TGTGCCAGCAGCTTACGTCTAGGTGGAGTAGGGGATGGGGCCAACGTCCTGACTTTC. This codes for CASSLRLGGVGDGANVLTF. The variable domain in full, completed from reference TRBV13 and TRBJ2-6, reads AAGVIQSPRHLIKEKRETATLKCYPIPRHDTVYWYQQGPGQDPQFLISFYEKMQSDKGSIPDRFSAQQFSDYHSELNMSSLELGDSALYFCASSLRLGGVGDGANVLTFGAGSRLTVL.

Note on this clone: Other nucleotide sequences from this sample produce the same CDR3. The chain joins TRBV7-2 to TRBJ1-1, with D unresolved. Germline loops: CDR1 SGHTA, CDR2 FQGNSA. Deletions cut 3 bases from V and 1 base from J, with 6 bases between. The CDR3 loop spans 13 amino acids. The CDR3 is CASSLQRNTEAFF. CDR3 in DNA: TGTGCCAGCAGCTTGCAGAGGAACACTGAAGCTTTCTTT.

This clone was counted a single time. CDR3 in amino acids: CASSPRGEGREQYF. CDR3 DNA: TGTGCCAGCAGTCCCCGGGGCGAAGGTCGGGAGCAGTACTTC. The rearrangement joins TRBV6-5 to TRBJ2-7, with D possibly called TRBD1 or TRBD2 (5 bases each). The CDR3 is 14 residues long. Deletions cut 5 bases from V and 7 bases from J, with 18 bases between. The germline V gene encodes CDR1 MNHEY and CDR2 SVGAGI.

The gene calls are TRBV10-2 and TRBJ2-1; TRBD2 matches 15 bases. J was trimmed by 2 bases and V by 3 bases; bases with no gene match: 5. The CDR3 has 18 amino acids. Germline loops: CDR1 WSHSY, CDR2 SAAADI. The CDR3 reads CASSEGLAGGHPYNEQFF. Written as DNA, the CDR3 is TGCGCCAGCAGTGAAGGACTAGCGGGAGGGCATCCCTACAATGAGCAGTTCTTC.

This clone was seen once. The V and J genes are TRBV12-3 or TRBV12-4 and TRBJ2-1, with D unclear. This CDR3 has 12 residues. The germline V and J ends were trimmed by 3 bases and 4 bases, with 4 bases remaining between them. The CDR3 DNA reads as TGTGCCAGCAGTTTGGGGTACAATGAGCAGTTCTTC. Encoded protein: CASSLGYNEQFF.

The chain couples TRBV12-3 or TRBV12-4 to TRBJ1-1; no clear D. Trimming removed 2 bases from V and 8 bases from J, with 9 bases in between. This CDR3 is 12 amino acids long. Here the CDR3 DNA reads TGTGCCAGCAGTTTAAGATCAACAGAAGCTTTCTTT. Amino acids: CASSLRSTEAFF.

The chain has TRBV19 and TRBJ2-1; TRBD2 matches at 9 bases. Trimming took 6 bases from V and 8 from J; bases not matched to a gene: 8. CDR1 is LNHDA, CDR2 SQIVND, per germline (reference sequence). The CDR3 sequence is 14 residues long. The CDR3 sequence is CASRNSGGIYEQFF. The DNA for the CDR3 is TGTGCCAGTAGGAATAGCGGGGGTATCTATGAGCAGTTCTTC.

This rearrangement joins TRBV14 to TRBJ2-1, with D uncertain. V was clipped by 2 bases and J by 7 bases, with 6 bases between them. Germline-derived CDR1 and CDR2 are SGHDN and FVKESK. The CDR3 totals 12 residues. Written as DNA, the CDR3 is TGTGCCAGCAGCCAATCCCTTAATGAGCAGTTCTTC. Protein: CASSQSLNEQFF.